This T cell receptor beta chain appears in the sequencing data of a study of T cells in Graves' hyperthyroidism and ophthalmopathy. About the study: Peripheral blood draws took place at initial diagnosis, ahead of any treatment.

The CDR3 is 14 residues long. The germline gives CDR1 SGHDN, CDR2 FVKESK. Trimming took 4 bases from V and 4 from J; bases not matched to a gene: 4. From RNA transcripts, TCR beta CDR3 regions were amplified. During a first-round RT-PCR of the TCR CDR3, the HTBI primer set was used. TCRdb fed the multiplex PCR reads into MiXCR, producing one record per CDR3 protein. The sample records hundreds of thousands of distinct CDR3 sequences, 16% being singletons. The sequencing input was blood. The chain recombines TRBV14 with TRBJ2-3, with TRBD2 identical over 8 bases. This clonotype was obtained from a woman younger than 30 with Graves' hyperthyroidism. The CDR3 region is CASSRRGGSDTQYF. CDR3 sequence (DNA): TGTGCCAGCAGCCGCCGGGGGGGCTCAGATACGCAGTATTTT.